Following are 28 T cell receptor beta chains from one sample sequenced in a study of blood T cell repertoires in COVID-19. Generated by immunoSEQ multiplex PCR, the TCRdb table keeps only in-frame clones and is missing some. Among around 120,000 clones listed, approximately 80% were seen once. The sample comprised peripheral blood. The receptor set was obtained from a human donor in a cohort sampled during active COVID-19.

V gene TRBV3-1 (or the pseudogene TRBV3-2) combines with J gene TRBJ2-2; 10 positions match TRBD1. Germline-derived CDR1 and CDR2 are LGHDT and YNNKEL (reference sequence). This CDR3 is built from 20 residues. Unmatched junction bases numbered 14, after V lost 0 bases and J lost 4 bases. CDR3 DNA: TGTGCCAGCAGCCAAGACCCGCCTCGTTTGGGGACAGGGGTCACCGGGGAGCTGTTTTTT. Protein sequence: CASSQDPPRLGTGVTGELFF.

CDR3 region: CAISGGRNQPQHF. For the CDR3, the DNA is TGTGCCATCAGTGGGGGCCGCAATCAGCCCCAGCATTTT. The gene calls are TRBV10-3 and TRBJ1-5, with a possible D match to TRBD1 (5 bases). The germline V and J ends were trimmed by 4 bases and 2 bases, with 6 bases remaining between them. CDR1 is ENHRY, CDR2 SYGVKD, per germline. CDR3 length: 13 amino acids.

The chain links TRBV19 to TRBJ1-3; 8 bases match TRBD1. V trimming: 3 bases; J trimming: 3 bases; junction bases outside the gene matches: 7. Per germline, CDR1 LNHDA and CDR2 SQIVND (reference sequence). This CDR3 has 16 residues. The DNA of the CDR3 is TGTGCCAGTAGTATCGGGACAGGCGCGCTTGGAAACACCATATATTTT. Encoded protein: CASSIGTGALGNTIYF.

The J gene is TRBJ1-1, the V gene TRBV7-6; 7 bases match TRBD1. The CDR3 totals 15 residues. V was pared by 5 bases and J by 5 bases, with 11 bases of the junction left unmatched. CDR1 SGHVS and CDR2 FNYEAQ come from the germline V gene. CDR3 nucleotide sequence: TGTGCCAGCAGCCCCCGACAGGGCCGGGAGACTGAAGCTTTCTTT. Amino acids: CASSPRQGRETEAFF.

The rearrangement uses TRBV6-6 and TRBJ1-2, with 9 bases matching TRBD1. The CDR3 runs to 14 residues. After removal of 2 bases from V and 8 bases from J, the junction contained 6 bases not matched to a gene. Germline CDR1 is MNHNY and CDR2 is SVGAGI (reference sequence). The CDR3 DNA follows: TGTGCCAGCAGTTACCTGGACAGGGGAGAAGGCTACACCTTC. The encoded protein is CASSYLDRGEGYTF.

This chain connects TRBV6-5 to TRBJ1-2; weak D call: TRBD1 (6 bases). The V gene lost 8 bases and the J gene lost 4 bases, with 11 bases spanning the gap. The CDR3 is 12 amino acids. The germline V gene encodes CDR1 MNHEY and CDR2 SVGAGI. CDR3 protein: CASRTGSYGYTF. CDR3 coding DNA: TGTGCCAGCCGAACAGGGAGCTATGGCTACACCTTC.

Regarding this clone: In the same sample, other DNA sequences code for this CDR3. The chain is built from TRBV10-3 and TRBJ2-7; 9 nucleotides agree with TRBD2. The CDR3 is made up of 14 amino acids. The ends lost 4 bases at V and 1 base at J; junction bases unmatched: 2. Germline V lookup: CDR1 ENHRY, CDR2 SYGVKD. The CDR3 protein is CAISGLAGSYEQYF. DNA of the CDR3: TGTGCCATCAGTGGCCTAGCGGGGTCCTACGAGCAGTACTTC.

J is TRBJ1-1 and V is TRBV12-3 or TRBV12-4; 8 bases match TRBD1. V lost 5 bases and J lost 3; bases outside the gene matches: 2. The CDR3 is 13 amino acids. The CDR3, as DNA: TGTGCCAGCAGTACAGGGGGGGACACTGAAGCTTTCTTT. This encodes CASSTGGDTEAFF.

This clone was seen only once. The chain couples TRBV30 to TRBJ2-1; no clear D. V lost 0 bases and J lost 8, with 8 bases in between. The CDR3 sequence is 12 residues long. Germline CDR1 GTSNPN, CDR2 SVGIG (reference sequence). The CDR3 DNA follows: TGTGCCTGGAGTGTACACGCGGATGAGCAGTTCTTC. Translating gives CAWSVHADEQFF. Full variable domain (rest looked up from reference TRBV30 and TRBJ2-1): SQTIHQWPATLVQPVGSPLSLECTVEGTSNPNLYWYRQAAGRGLQLLFYSVGIGQISSEVPQNLSASRPQDRQFILSSKKLLLSDSGFYLCAWSVHADEQFFGPGTRLTVL.

This CDR3 is CATSDSRTSGKETQYF. CDR3 DNA: TGTGCCACCAGTGATTCGCGGACTAGCGGAAAAGAGACCCAGTACTTC. This rearrangement joins TRBV24-1 to TRBJ2-5; TRBD2 agrees at 10 bases. Looked up from germline, CDR1 is KGHDR and CDR2 is SFDVKD. After removal of 2 bases from V and 3 bases from J, the junction contained 5 bases not matched to a gene. CDR3 length equals 16 residues.

This sequence joins TRBV3-1 (or the pseudogene TRBV3-2) and TRBJ2-7; 12 bases fit TRBD2. V lost 4 bases and J lost 0; bases outside the gene matches: 7. The CDR3 is 17 residues long. CDR1 is LGHDT, CDR2 YNNKEL, per germline (reference sequence). CDR3 loop: CASSPPTSGGLSYEQYF. Here the CDR3 DNA reads TGTGCCAGCAGCCCGCCGACTAGCGGGGGCCTCTCCTACGAGCAGTACTTC.

The sample holds a few counts of this clone. This sequence joins TRBV7-9 and TRBJ1-1, with a tentative D call TRBD1 (6 bases). CDR1 is SEHNR, CDR2 FQNEAQ, per germline (reference sequence). The germline V and J ends were trimmed by 1 base and 1 base, with 7 bases remaining between them. CDR3 length: 14 residues. CDR3 nucleotide sequence: TGTGCCAGCAGCTTAGGACAGGCGAACACTGAAGCTTTCTTT. Amino acids: CASSLGQANTEAFF.

The CDR3 DNA follows: TGCAGTGCTAGTAGGAGCGGGAGACCCTACAATGAGCAGTTCTTC. This encodes CSASRSGRPYNEQFF. The rearrangement uses TRBV20-1 and TRBJ2-1; 8 bases line up with TRBD2. The CDR3 extends over 15 amino acids. Trimming removed 3 bases from V and 2 bases from J; junction bases left unmatched: 6. From germline, CDR1 is DFQATT and CDR2 SNEGSKA (reference sequence).

The chain's CDR3 is CASSLDWTSGNLETQYF. The CDR3 DNA reads TGTGCCAGCAGCTTAGATTGGACTAGCGGGAATCTAGAGACCCAGTACTTC. The V gene is TRBV11-2, the J gene TRBJ2-5, with 12 positions matching TRBD2. The CDR3 loop spans 17 amino acids. Looked up from germline, CDR1 is SGHAT and CDR2 is FQNNGV. V dropped 0 bases and J dropped 4; count of bases not matched to a gene: 6.

This clone came up a few times. This sequence joins TRBV9 and TRBJ1-2, with 8 positions matching TRBD1. The CDR3 has 14 amino acids. CDR1 is SGDLS and CDR2 is YYNGEE in the germline V gene. V shed 3 bases and J 8 bases; nucleotides not matched to a gene: 9. The CDR3 nucleotides are TGTGCCAGCAGCGCGGAAGACAGGGGCCTCGGCTACACCTTC. It specifies CASSAEDRGLGYTF. The whole variable domain, remainder taken from reference TRBV9 and TRBJ1-2, is DSGVTQTPKHLITATGQRVTLRCSPRSGDLSVYWYQQSLDQGLQFLIQYYNGEERAKGNILERFSAQQFPDLHSELNLSSLELGDSALYFCASSAEDRGLGYTFGSGTRLTVV.

The rearrangement links TRBV7-2 to TRBJ1-6; 7 nucleotides line up with TRBD1. V lost 5 bases and J lost 10; bases outside the gene matches: 8. Germline assignment: CDR1 SGHTA and CDR2 FQGNSA. The CDR3 is 14 amino acids. CDR3 in amino acids: CASSPDRVGSPLHF. For the CDR3, the DNA is TGTGCCAGCAGCCCCGACAGGGTTGGCTCACCCCTCCACTTT.

The CDR3 DNA sequence: TGTGCCAGCAGTACCACCCAGGGGAGTACGCAGTATTTT. Its translation is CASSTTQGSTQYF. This chain links TRBV25-1 with TRBJ2-3; tentatively, D is TRBD1 (6 bases). This CDR3 region has 13 residues. Germline-derived CDR1 and CDR2 are MGHDK and SYGVNS. Trimming took 5 bases from V and 8 from J, leaving 14 bases between them.

The chain links TRBV29-1 to TRBJ2-7; tentatively, D is TRBD2 (5 bases). V lost 6 bases and J lost 4, with 22 bases in between. The V gene's germline CDR1 is SQVTM and CDR2 ANQGSEA. This CDR3 region has 15 residues. In nucleotides, the CDR3 is TGCAGCGTCCGAGAGATGGGGAGTCATGGGTACGAGCAGTACTTC. Its protein is CSVREMGSHGYEQYF.

The rearrangement links TRBV7-9 to TRBJ2-7; D may be TRBD1 (5 bases). Germline CDR1 reads SEHNR; CDR2 reads FQNEAQ (reference sequence). CDR3 length equals 16 residues. The V and J ends lost 2 bases and 4 bases respectively, with 18 bases between them. Here the CDR3 DNA reads TGTGCCAGCAGCTTACCCTCCCCCCAAGGGGCTTACGAGCAGTACTTC. It encodes CASSLPSPQGAYEQYF.

The rearrangement uses TRBV5-1 and TRBJ2-3; D gene ambiguous. V was shortened by 0 bases and J by 5 bases, with 7 bases between the two germline ends. Germline V CDR1 and CDR2: SGHRS, YFSETQ. CDR3 length: 13 residues. The CDR3 nucleotides read TGCGCCAGCAGCTTGGATCTTGTAGATACGCAGTATTTT. Amino acid sequence: CASSLDLVDTQYF.

V usage is TRBV15 and J usage is TRBJ1-4; weak D call: TRBD1 (5 bases). The CDR3 consists of 16 residues. Trimming took 5 bases from V and 8 from J, leaving 21 bases between them. Germline CDR1 is LNHNV and CDR2 is YYDKDF (reference sequence). Written as DNA, the CDR3 is TGTGCCACCAGCGCCCGAGGTGGGGCAGGTTTCGAAAAACTGTTTTTT. This translates into CATSARGGAGFEKLFF.

V is TRBV7-2 and J is TRBJ2-1, with D unclear. The CDR3 loop spans 12 amino acids. V was trimmed by 5 bases and J by 9 bases, leaving 11 bases between them. Germline assignment: CDR1 SGHTA and CDR2 FQGNSA. The CDR3 region is CASSSQRGEQFF. The DNA of the CDR3 is TGTGCCAGCAGCAGTCAAAGAGGTGAGCAGTTCTTC.

The rearrangement uses TRBV7-2 and TRBJ2-2; 8 bases match TRBD2. V was clipped by 3 bases and J by 6 bases; unmatched bases: 6. CDR3 size: 15 residues. Per the germline V gene, CDR1 is SGHTA and CDR2 is FQGNSA. CDR3 in amino acids: CASSFHSGSSGELFF. CDR3 sequence (DNA): TGTGCCAGCAGCTTTCACAGCGGGAGTTCCGGGGAGCTGTTTTTT.

V gene TRBV11-2 combines with J gene TRBJ2-7; TRBD2 is a possible D gene (5 bases). There are 12 residues in the CDR3. CDR1 is SGHAT, CDR2 FQNNGV, per germline. V was pared by 5 bases and J by 3 bases, with 8 bases between. The CDR3 DNA reads as TGTGCCAGCAGCCCCCGGGACTACGAGCAGTACTTC. Its translation is CASSPRDYEQYF. Full variable domain (outside the CDR3, taken from reference TRBV11-2 and TRBJ2-7): EAGVAQSPRYKIIEKRQSVAFWCNPISGHATLYWYQQILGQGPKLLIQFQNNGVVDDSQLPKDRFSAERLKGVDSTLKIQPAKLEDSAVYLCASSPRDYEQYFGPGTRLTVT.

The chain has TRBV5-6 and TRBJ2-3, with 13 bases matching TRBD2. With V trimmed by 4 bases and J by 5 bases, 4 bases remained unmatched. This CDR3 is 15 amino acids long. Per the germline V gene, CDR1 is SGHDT and CDR2 is YYEEEE. In nucleotides, the CDR3 is TGTGCCAGCAGCCAGGGACTAGCGGGGAGAGATACGCAGTATTTT. Its protein product is CASSQGLAGRDTQYF. Variable domain in full (rest from reference TRBV5-6 and TRBJ2-3): DAGVTQSPTHLIKTRGQQVTLRCSPKSGHDTVSWYQQALGQGPQFIFQYYEEEERQRGNFPDRFSGHQFPNYSSELNVNALLLGDSALYLCASSQGLAGRDTQYFGPGTRLTVL.

The V gene is TRBV30, the J gene TRBJ2-5; no firm D call. Between the trimmed V and J ends, which lost 0 bases and 3 bases, there was a span of 8 bases. This CDR3 comprises 13 residues. Germline CDR1 and CDR2: GTSNPN and SVGIG (reference sequence). The CDR3 DNA reads as TGTGCCTGGAGTGTAGCCGGAGAAGAGACCCAGTACTTC. Its protein product is CAWSVAGEETQYF.

This chain joins TRBV5-4 and TRBJ2-6; 10 bases match TRBD1. Germline assignment: CDR1 SGHNT and CDR2 YYREEE (reference sequence). The CDR3 extends over 17 amino acids. The trim removed 3 bases at V and 0 bases at J, leaving 3 bases unmatched. CDR3 nucleotides: TGTGCCAGCAGCTCCGGACAGGGGGACTCTGGGGCCAACGTCCTGACTTTC. Protein product: CASSSGQGDSGANVLTF.

The chain links TRBV5-4 to TRBJ1-2; a possible D gene is TRBD1 (6 bases). The CDR3 runs 15 residues. Germline V gene lookup returns CDR1 SGHNT and CDR2 YYREEE (reference sequence). V lost 5 bases, J lost 4 bases, and 18 bases lay in between. Here the CDR3 DNA reads TGTGCCAGCAGTTTACGAACAGGGCCTTTCTATGGCTACACCTTC. It codes for CASSLRTGPFYGYTF.